Included here is one TCR beta chain sequence, with context. This sample stems from a study of T-cell memory formation after mild COVID-19. CDR3 length: 16 residues. Trimming shortened V by 0 bases and J by 2 bases, and 11 bases separated the two germline ends. CDR1 is LGHNA, CDR2 YNFKEQ, per germline. 5'RACE, which relied on constant-segment primers, yielded TCR alpha and TCR beta cDNA libraries carrying sample barcodes and UMIs. One entry per CDR3 protein, called by TCRdb with MiXCR from the 5' RACE reads. Of 200,000 or so distinct CDR3 sequences in the sample, over 9.5% were seen once. The V gene is TRBV4-2, the J gene TRBJ1-5; unclear D gene. The receptor was derived from a man aged 18 to 29 who had mild COVID-19 (a few samples of this study predate the infection). Cell type and time point are not known. The sequencing input was PBMCs or a T cell subset sorted from them (not recorded which). The CDR3 protein is CASSQDGAGGNQPQHF. As DNA, the CDR3 is TGTGCCAGCAGCCAAGATGGCGCCGGCGGCAATCAGCCCCAGCATTTT.